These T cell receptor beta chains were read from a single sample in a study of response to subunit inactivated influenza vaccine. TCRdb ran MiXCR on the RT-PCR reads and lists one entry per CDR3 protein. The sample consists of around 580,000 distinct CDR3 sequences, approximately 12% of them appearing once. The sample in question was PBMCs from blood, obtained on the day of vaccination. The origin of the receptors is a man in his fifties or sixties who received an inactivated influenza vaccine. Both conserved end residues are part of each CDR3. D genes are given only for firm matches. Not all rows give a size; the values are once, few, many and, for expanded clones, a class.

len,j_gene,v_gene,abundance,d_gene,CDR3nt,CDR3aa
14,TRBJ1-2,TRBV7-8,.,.,TGTGCCAGCAGCCCTCCCCAGAGGGGACTAGGCTACACCTTC,CASSPPQRGLGYTF
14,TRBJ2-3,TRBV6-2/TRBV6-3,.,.,TGTGCCAGCAGTACGGGACCCCAAAGAGATACGCAGTATTTT,CASSTGPQRDTQYF
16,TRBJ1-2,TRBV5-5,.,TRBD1,TGTGCCAGCAGCCCCGTGGGGACAGGGGCCCCCTATGGCTACACCTTC,CASSPVGTGAPYGYTF
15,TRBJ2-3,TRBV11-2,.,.,TGTGCCAGCAGCTCCTACAGGGATGGTACAGATACGCAGTATTTT,CASSSYRDGTDTQYF
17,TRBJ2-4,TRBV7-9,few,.,TGTGCCAGCAGCGACATTCCCGAGGGGCGCGAGGAGAACATTCAGTACTTC,CASSDIPEGREENIQYF
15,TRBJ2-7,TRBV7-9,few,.,TGTGCCAGCAGCTCCGGTCTCCAGGGCATCCACGAGCAGTACTTC,CASSSGLQGIHEQYF
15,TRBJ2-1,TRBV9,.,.,TGTGCCAGCAGCCCCGGACAGAGCAGTAACAATGAGCAGTTCTTC,CASSPGQSSNNEQFF
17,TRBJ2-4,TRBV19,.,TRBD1,TGTGCCAGTAGTATAAGGCGGGACAGGGGTGACAAAAACATTCAGTACTTC,CASSIRRDRGDKNIQYF
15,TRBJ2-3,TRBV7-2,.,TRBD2,TGTGCCAGCAGCTTACTAGCGGGAATCACAGATACGCAGTATTTT,CASSLLAGITDTQYF
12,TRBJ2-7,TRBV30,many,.,TGTGCCTGGAGTGAGGCAGTCTACGAGCAGTACTTC,CAWSEAVYEQYF
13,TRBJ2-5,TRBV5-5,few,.,TGTGCCAGCAGCCTATACTCCGAAGAGACCCAGTACTTC,CASSLYSEETQYF
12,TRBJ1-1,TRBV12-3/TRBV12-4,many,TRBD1,TGTGCCAGCAGTCGGACAGGGAATGAAGCTTTCTTT,CASSRTGNEAFF